The next 28 T cell receptor beta chains were all read from a single sample in a study of regulatory T cells in long-lasting Graves disease. The time point here: persistent/refractory GD, antithyroid drugs over 5 years with positive TRAb. PBMC RNA was the source of the TCR library. To make TCR beta libraries, researchers used iRepertoire HTBI primers and Arm-PCR of CDR3 regions. TCRdb re-called the multiplex PCR reads through MiXCR, storing one row per CDR3 protein. The sample lists a few hundred thousand distinct CDR3 sequences; 20% to 25% were seen once. The sequencing used peripheral blood mononuclear cells (PBMCs), collected when the disease was refractory, from a patient treated with antithyroid drugs. The receptors come from a woman aged 40 to 50 with Graves disease.

The chain is built from TRBV20-1 and TRBJ2-2; unclear D gene. In germline, CDR1 is DFQATT, CDR2 SNEGSKA (reference sequence). The CDR3 consists of 13 residues. Trimming shortened V by 0 bases and J by 6 bases, and 8 bases separated the two germline ends. CDR3 DNA: TGCAGTGCTAGAGAGATTGGGGCCGGGGAGCTGTTTTTT. As protein: CSAREIGAGELFF.

This clonotype was counted at least ten times. One end of the junction varies from germline; a read error may be responsible. V gene TRBV28 combines with J gene TRBJ1-5; D perhaps matches TRBD1 (5 bases). CDR3 length: 15 amino acids. Per the germline V gene, CDR1 is MDHEN and CDR2 is SYDVKM. Here the CDR3 DNA reads TGTGCCAGCAGCTTATTGGGTGGGGGGTATCAGCCCCAGCATTTT. Its protein product is CASSLLGGGYQPQHF.

The V call is TRBV20-1, the J call TRBJ2-5; a weak D match, TRBD1 (5 bases). V was trimmed by 3 bases and J by 1 base, leaving 15 bases between them. Per germline, CDR1 DFQATT and CDR2 SNEGSKA (reference sequence). CDR3 length: 15 amino acids. CDR3 nucleotides: TGCAGTGCTAGGCCCCTACGACAGATCCAAGAGACCCAGTACTTC. This sequence encodes CSARPLRQIQETQYF.

This clonotype was observed once. This chain links TRBV30 with TRBJ1-2; 9 nucleotides match TRBD1. V trimming: 1 base; J trimming: 3 bases; junction bases outside the gene matches: 0. Germline V gene sequence: CDR1 GTSNPN, CDR2 SVGIG (reference sequence). This CDR3 has 13 residues. CDR3 in amino acids: CAWSGTGDYGYTF. CDR3 nucleotide sequence: TGTGCCTGGAGTGGGACAGGGGACTATGGCTACACCTTC.

The gene calls are TRBV6-1 and TRBJ2-7; TRBD1 matches 9 bases. Losses at the gene ends were 6 bases for V and 4 bases for J; bases not matched to a gene: 10. Germline V gene lookup returns CDR1 MNHNS and CDR2 SASEGT. The CDR3 has 15 amino acids. CDR3 residues: CASRPEGQGLYEQYF. In nucleotides, the CDR3 is TGTGCCAGCAGGCCCGAGGGACAGGGTTTATACGAGCAGTACTTC.

This clonotype was seen a few times. The V gene is TRBV14, the J gene TRBJ2-7; no definite D call. CDR3 size: 13 residues. From germline, CDR1 is SGHDN and CDR2 FVKESK. The germline V and J ends were trimmed by 0 bases and 3 bases, with 6 bases remaining between them. The CDR3 DNA follows: TGTGCCAGCAGCCAAGATGGGGACTACGAGCAGTACTTC. Amino acids: CASSQDGDYEQYF.

This clonotype was counted at least ten times. The V gene is TRBV28, the J gene TRBJ1-1; 7 nucleotides agree with TRBD1. J lost 2 bases, V lost 3 bases, and 12 bases had no gene match. Germline V gene sequence: CDR1 MDHEN, CDR2 SYDVKM. CDR3 length: 17 residues. In nucleotides, the CDR3 is TGTGCCAGCAGTTTCCCGAGGGCCGACAGGGCCAACACTGAAGCTTTCTTT. This codes for CASSFPRADRANTEAFF.

In its sample, this clonotype was seen many times. V usage is TRBV28 and J usage is TRBJ1-1, with no clear D. Germline-derived CDR1 and CDR2 are MDHEN and SYDVKM. The V and J ends lost 7 bases and 7 bases respectively, with 10 bases between them. The length of the CDR3 is 11 residues. CDR3 in amino acids: CASIRVGEAFF. In nucleotides, the CDR3 is TGTGCCAGCATCCGAGTTGGTGAAGCTTTCTTT.

This clonotype was seen many times. The chain joins TRBV28 to TRBJ2-7, with 7 nucleotides matching TRBD1. The CDR3 consists of 14 residues. V dropped 6 bases and J dropped 1; count of bases not matched to a gene: 6. From germline, CDR1 is MDHEN and CDR2 SYDVKM. The DNA for the CDR3 is TGTGCCAGCAGGTCTAGGACAGGTTCCTACGAGCAGTACTTC. Translating it yields CASRSRTGSYEQYF. The whole variable domain, remainder taken from reference TRBV28 and TRBJ2-7, is DVKVTQSSRYLVKRTGEKVFLECVQDMDHENMFWYRQDPGLGLRLIYFSYDVKMKEKGDIPEGYSVSREKKERFSLILESASTNQTSMYLCASRSRTGSYEQYFGPGTRLTVT.

The chain couples TRBV19 to TRBJ1-3; D not certain. Trimming shortened V by 0 bases and J by 4 bases, and 19 bases separated the two germline ends. Germline CDR1 LNHDA, CDR2 SQIVND (reference sequence). The CDR3 is 18 amino acids. CDR3 loop: CASSIDRSRAQRGNTIYF. Written as DNA, the CDR3 is TGTGCCAGTAGTATAGATCGATCCCGGGCACAAAGAGGAAACACCATATATTTT.

This chain joins TRBV18 and TRBJ1-6, with D possibly TRBD1 on 6 matching bases. Germline CDR1 and CDR2: KGHSH and LQKENI. The CDR3 covers 14 residues. V was shortened by 4 bases and J by 6 bases, with 10 bases between the two germline ends. The CDR3 nucleotides read TGTGCCAGCTCACTCCGGGACACTAATTCACCCCTCCACTTT. Its protein product is CASSLRDTNSPLHF.

This clonotype has a count of ten or more. The chain is built from TRBV28 and TRBJ2-7; D might be TRBD2 (6 bases). There are 12 residues in the CDR3. CDR1 is MDHEN and CDR2 is SYDVKM in the germline V gene. V was pared by 9 bases and J by 2 bases, with 11 bases between. The DNA for the CDR3 is TGTGCCAGTACGGGGGTTACCTACGAGCAGTACTTC. It encodes CASTGVTYEQYF.

V and J are TRBV7-3 and TRBJ2-2; 7 bases line up with TRBD2. This CDR3 is built from 14 residues. The V and J ends lost 5 bases and 6 bases, in that order; junction bases with no gene match: 6. Germline V gives CDR1 SGHTA, CDR2 FQGTGA. The CDR3 region has the DNA TGTGCCAGCAGCCAGGATACTAGCGCCGGGGAGCTGTTTTTT. This encodes CASSQDTSAGELFF.

This clonotype showed up many times. This rearrangement joins TRBV28 to TRBJ2-7; 9 bases align to TRBD1. Per the germline V gene, CDR1 is MDHEN and CDR2 is SYDVKM. The CDR3 contains 14 residues. The J segment lost 4 bases and the V segment lost 5 bases, leaving 6 bases of the junction unmatched. The CDR3 nucleotides read TGTGCCAGCAGTCAACAGGGGGCCGGGTACGAGCAGTACTTC. Its protein is CASSQQGAGYEQYF.

This clonotype has at least ten counts. The J gene is TRBJ1-5, the V gene TRBV2; D is unresolved. V was pared by 4 bases and J by 0 bases, with 10 bases between. The germline V gene encodes CDR1 SNHLY and CDR2 FYNNEI. The CDR3 covers 15 residues. The chain's CDR3 is CASSVRPLSNQPQHF. CDR3 coding DNA: TGTGCCAGCAGTGTTAGGCCCCTTAGCAATCAGCCCCAGCATTTT.

A few counts support this clonotype. The V call is TRBV5-1, the J call TRBJ2-3; D not certain. Germline-derived CDR1 and CDR2 are SGHRS and YFSETQ. CDR3 size: 15 residues. Between the trimmed V and J ends, which lost 3 bases and 2 bases, there was a span of 13 bases. CDR3 sequence: CASSYSPYNTDTQYF. For the CDR3, the DNA is TGCGCCAGCAGCTACTCACCCTATAACACAGATACGCAGTATTTT.

The chain couples TRBV25-1 to TRBJ2-1; D gene uncertain. The CDR3 extends over 12 amino acids. Per germline, CDR1 MGHDK and CDR2 SYGVNS. V was cut by 5 bases and J by 15 bases, with 17 bases left in between. In nucleotides, the CDR3 is TGTGCCAGCAGTTCTAATATCGACCACAGGTTCTTC. Its translation: CASSSNIDHRFF. Combining the CDR3 with reference TRBV25-1 and TRBJ2-1 gives the whole variable domain EADIYQTPRYLVIGTGKKITLECSQTMGHDKMYWYQQDPGMELHLIHYSYGVNSTEKGDLSSESTVSRIRTEHFPLTLESARPSHTSQYLCASSSNIDHRFFGPGTRLTVL.

The rearrangement links TRBV29-1 to TRBJ2-7, with 9 bases aligning to TRBD2. Germline V lookup: CDR1 SQVTM, CDR2 ANQGSEA. Unmatched junction bases numbered 11, after V lost 7 bases and J lost 7 bases. This CDR3 is 13 amino acids long. CDR3 nucleotide sequence: TGCAGCGCTAAACTAGCGGGTGAGTTGGAGCAGTACTTC. Translation gives CSAKLAGELEQYF.

Comment on this clonotype: A much larger clonotype is one base distant, so this may be a read error. This sequence joins TRBV6-1 and TRBJ2-5; D is unclear. The CDR3 loop spans 12 amino acids. V was pared by 8 bases and J by 4 bases, with 11 bases between. The germline CDR1 and CDR2 sequences are MNHNS and SASEGT. The CDR3 bases are TGTGCCAGCGGTGCCATGGGAGAGACCCAGTACTTC. Its protein product is CASGAMGETQYF.

This clonotype was counted many times. The chain carries TRBV13 and TRBJ2-4; 7 nucleotides match TRBD1. The CDR3 runs 16 residues. CDR1 is PRHDT, CDR2 FYEKMQ, per germline (reference sequence). J lost 1 base, V lost 1 base, and 4 bases had no gene match. CDR3 sequence reads: CASSLEGAEAKNIQYF. Here the CDR3 DNA reads TGTGCCAGCAGCTTAGAGGGGGCAGAGGCCAAAAACATTCAGTACTTC.

For the CDR3, the DNA is TGTGCCAGCAGCTCCACAGGCCAGACCGTGAACACCGGGGAGCTGTTTTTT. Translation gives CASSSTGQTVNTGELFF. V is TRBV13 and J is TRBJ2-2; D perhaps matches TRBD1 (5 bases). This CDR3 spans 17 amino acids. Trimming shortened V by 4 bases and J by 1 base, and 16 bases separated the two germline ends. From germline, CDR1 is PRHDT and CDR2 FYEKMQ (reference sequence).

This clonotype was counted a single time. V and J are TRBV14 and TRBJ1-3; D ambiguous. Trimming left V 1 base short and J 2 bases short, with 9 bases between. Germline CDR1 SGHDN, CDR2 FVKESK. The CDR3 contains 15 residues. CDR3 DNA: TGTGCCAGCAGCCAAGCCGGGAACACTGGAAACACCATATATTTT. Its protein product is CASSQAGNTGNTIYF.

The rearrangement links TRBV20-1 to TRBJ2-7, with 14 nucleotides matching TRBD2. The junction had 8 bases not matched to a gene; V was cut back by 0 bases and J by 1 base. The CDR3 extends over 18 amino acids. Germline CDR1 and CDR2: DFQATT and SNEGSKA (reference sequence). This chain's CDR3 is CSARDPGTSGRESYEQYF. The DNA for the CDR3 is TGCAGTGCTAGAGATCCCGGGACTAGCGGGAGAGAGTCCTACGAGCAGTACTTC.

The chain is built from TRBV28 and TRBJ2-2; weak D call: TRBD2 (6 bases). Germline assignment: CDR1 MDHEN and CDR2 SYDVKM. V was pared by 8 bases and J by 1 base, with 17 bases between. The CDR3 is made up of 16 amino acids. The CDR3 is CASFGRAAGNTGELFF. The CDR3 DNA reads as TGTGCCAGCTTCGGGCGAGCAGCGGGGAACACCGGGGAGCTGTTTTTT.

This clonotype was recorded at least ten times. The J gene is TRBJ2-5, the V gene TRBV12-3 or TRBV12-4; 7 nucleotides match TRBD1. The CDR3 spans 14 residues. V trimming: 7 bases; J trimming: 0 bases; junction bases outside the gene matches: 5. CDR3: CASTDRDDQETQYF. For the CDR3, the DNA is TGTGCCAGCACCGACAGGGATGACCAAGAGACCCAGTACTTC.

This clonotype was seen repeatedly, ten times or more. The gene calls are TRBV11-1 and TRBJ2-5, with TRBD2 identical over 10 bases. The CDR3 consists of 15 residues. Germline trimming cut 4 bases from V and 4 bases from J; bases unmatched to any gene: 6. Germline CDR1 and CDR2: SGHAT and FQDESV (reference sequence). In nucleotides, the CDR3 is TGTGCCAGCAGCTCCCTACTAGCGGGGATAGAGACCCAGTACTTC. This sequence encodes CASSSLLAGIETQYF.

This clonotype was observed at least ten times. CDR3 bases: TGTGCCAGCAGCTTACCCCGACTACCGTGGGAGGTACCTCAAGAGACCCAGTACTTC. It yields the protein CASSLPRLPWEVPQETQYF. The chain links TRBV7-2 to TRBJ2-5; perhaps TRBD2 as D (6 bases). This CDR3 is 19 amino acids long. With 2 bases removed from V and 2 bases from J, the gap between germline ends came to 24 bases. Germline V gene lookup returns CDR1 SGHTA and CDR2 FQGNSA.

This clonotype was seen a few times. CDR3 DNA: TGTGCCAGTAGTAGCCGGGACGGCGGTCCCAATCAGCCCCAGCATTTT. This translates into CASSSRDGGPNQPQHF. V gene TRBV19 combines with J gene TRBJ1-5; D perhaps matches TRBD1 (5 bases). Germline CDR1 reads LNHDA; CDR2 reads SQIVND (reference sequence). The CDR3 is 16 residues long. The germline V and J ends were trimmed by 4 bases and 3 bases, with 16 bases remaining between them.